This TCR beta chain was identified during a study of CD8 T cells in ankylosing spondylitis. Deletions cut 3 bases from V and 8 bases from J, with 18 bases between. The CDR3 is 15 residues long. Germline V lookup: CDR1 SGHRS, CDR2 YFSETQ. Study outcomes and limitations: Apparently characteristic of ankylosing spondylitis blood was a TCR beta motif (fewer than 10 highly homologous variants). Past research had described some motif variants in reactive arthritis synovial fluid and blood. Significantly higher representation of disease-linked clones was reported for matched ankylosing spondylitis synovial fluid.

Libraries of TCR beta came from quantitative 5'-RACE with molecular barcodes. Using its own MiXCR run on the 5' RACE reads, TCRdb lists one record per CDR3 protein. This sample has roughly 120,000 distinct CDR3 sequences, with more than 6.5% found just once. This clonotype was detected ten times or more. Its antigen remains unidentified. This clonotype originated in a male donor with ankylosing spondylitis or in good health (not recorded which). Source material: blood, either unsorted or a sorted T cell fraction (not recorded which). The chain couples TRBV5-1 to TRBJ2-1; D gene unclear. CDR3 residues: CASSSRSPTSDEQFF. DNA for the CDR3: TGCGCCAGCAGCTCCAGGAGCCCCACGAGCGATGAGCAGTTCTTC.